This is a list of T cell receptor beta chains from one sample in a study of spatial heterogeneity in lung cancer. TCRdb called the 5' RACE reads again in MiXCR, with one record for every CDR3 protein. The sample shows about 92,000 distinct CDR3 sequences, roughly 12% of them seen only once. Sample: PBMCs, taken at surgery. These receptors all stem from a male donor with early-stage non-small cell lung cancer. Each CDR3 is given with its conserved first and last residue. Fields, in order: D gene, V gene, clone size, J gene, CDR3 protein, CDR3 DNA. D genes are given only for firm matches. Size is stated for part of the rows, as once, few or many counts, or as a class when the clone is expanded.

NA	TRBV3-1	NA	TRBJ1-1	CASSLYQENTEAFF	TGTGCCAGCAGCCTTTATCAGGAGAACACTGAAGCTTTCTTT
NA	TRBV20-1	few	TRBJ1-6	CSASGRLGGNSPLHF	TGCAGTGCTAGTGGACGACTGGGTGGCAATTCACCCCTCCACTTT
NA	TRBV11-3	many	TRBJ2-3	CASSLDIRDTQYF	TGTGCCAGCAGCTTAGATATCAGAGATACGCAGTATTTT
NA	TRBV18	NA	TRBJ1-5	CASSPSQGHQPQHF	TGTGCCAGCTCACCAAGCCAGGGGCATCAGCCCCAGCATTTT
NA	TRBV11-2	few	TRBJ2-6	CASSFDRISGANVLTF	TGTGCCAGCAGCTTCGACAGAATCTCTGGGGCCAACGTCCTGACTTTC
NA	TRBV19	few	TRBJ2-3	CASSRRGPATTDTQYF	TGTGCCAGTAGTAGGAGGGGCCCCGCTACGACAGATACGCAGTATTTT
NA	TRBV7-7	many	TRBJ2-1	CASSLGAGYNEQFF	TGTGCTAGCAGCTTAGGGGCGGGCTACAATGAGCAGTTCTTC
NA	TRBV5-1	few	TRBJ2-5	CASSLAGAKETQYF	TGCGCCAGCAGCTTAGCAGGGGCCAAAGAGACCCAGTACTTC
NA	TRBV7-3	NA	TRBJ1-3	CASSPQGTSGNTIYF	TGTGCCAGCAGCCCACAAGGGACATCTGGAAACACCATATATTTT
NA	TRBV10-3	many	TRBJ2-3	CAIKGTDTQYF	TGTGCCATCAAGGGCACAGATACGCAGTATTTT
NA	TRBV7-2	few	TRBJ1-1	CASSPRTEAFF	TGTGCCAGCAGCCCCCGCACTGAAGCTTTCTTT
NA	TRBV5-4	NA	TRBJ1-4	CASSRQANEKLFF	TGTGCCAGCAGCCGACAGGCGAATGAAAAACTGTTTTTT
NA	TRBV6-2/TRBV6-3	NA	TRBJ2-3	CASSYRLDTDTQYF	TGTGCCAGCAGTTACAGACTTGACACAGATACGCAGTATTTT
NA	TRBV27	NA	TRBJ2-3	CASPPAEGTRDTQYF	TGTGCCAGCCCCCCCGCGGAGGGGACCCGGGATACGCAGTATTTT
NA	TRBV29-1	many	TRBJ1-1	CSAGQSGRDTEAFF	TGCAGCGCAGGACAAAGTGGCAGGGACACTGAAGCTTTCTTT
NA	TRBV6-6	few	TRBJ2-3	CASTLRRLPSTDTQYF	TGTGCCAGCACTCTACGTCGCTTGCCTAGCACAGATACGCAGTATTTT
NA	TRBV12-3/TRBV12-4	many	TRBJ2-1	CATRGYNEQFF	TGTGCCACCCGGGGGTACAATGAGCAGTTCTTC
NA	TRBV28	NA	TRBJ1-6	CASSLQTSPLHF	TGTGCCAGCAGTCTCCAGACTTCACCCCTCCACTTT
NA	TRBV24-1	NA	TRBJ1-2	CATSDPRRSGYGYTF	TGTGCCACCAGTGACCCCCGCAGGTCGGGCTATGGCTACACCTTC
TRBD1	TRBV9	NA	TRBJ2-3	CASSVGTGPPDTQYF	TGTGCCAGCAGCGTAGGGACAGGACCCCCAGATACGCAGTATTTT
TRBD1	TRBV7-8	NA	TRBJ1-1	CASSSRQGMNTEAFF	TGTGCCAGCAGCTCCCGACAGGGGATGAACACTGAAGCTTTCTTT
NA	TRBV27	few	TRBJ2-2	CASSLTGNTGELFF	TGTGCCAGCAGTTTAACAGGGAACACCGGGGAGCTGTTTTTT
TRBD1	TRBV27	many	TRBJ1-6	CASSIPPGTGGLLGPPLHF	TGTGCCAGCAGTATCCCTCCCGGGACAGGGGGCCTTTTAGGGCCACCCCTCCACTTT
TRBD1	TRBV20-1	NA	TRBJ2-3	CSAPNQGQGTDTQYF	TGCAGTGCCCCCAATCAGGGACAGGGAACAGATACGCAGTATTTT
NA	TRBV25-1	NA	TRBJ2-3	CASSEHQNPDTQYF	TGTGCCAGCAGTGAACACCAGAATCCGGATACGCAGTATTTT
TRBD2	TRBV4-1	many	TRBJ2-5	CASSTLAGGEKTQYF	TGCGCCAGCAGCACCTTAGCGGGGGGCGAGAAGACCCAGTACTTC
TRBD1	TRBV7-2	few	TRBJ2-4	CASSLVTGGALNIQYF	TGTGCCAGCAGCTTAGTGACAGGGGGTGCCCTAAACATTCAGTACTTC
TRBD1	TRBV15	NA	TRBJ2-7	CATSRDRAGGLDEQYF	TGTGCCACCAGCAGAGATCGGGCAGGGGGCTTGGACGAGCAGTACTTC
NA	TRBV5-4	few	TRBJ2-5	CASSPRDGAGTQYF	TGTGCCAGTAGCCCCCGTGATGGAGCGGGGACCCAGTACTTC
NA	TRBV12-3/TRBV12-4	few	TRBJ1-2	CASSRSLYGYTF	TGTGCCAGCAGCCGCTCTCTTTATGGCTACACCTTC
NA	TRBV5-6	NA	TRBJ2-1	CASSLAMSIQFF	TGTGCCAGCAGCTTGGCGATGAGTATCCAGTTCTTC
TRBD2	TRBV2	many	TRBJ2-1	CASSDSTSGLSSYNEQFF	TGTGCCAGCAGTGATTCGACTAGCGGGTTAAGCTCCTACAATGAGCAGTTCTTC
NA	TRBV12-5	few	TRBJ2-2	CASGLNPPAGELFF	TGTGCTAGTGGTTTGAACCCCCCAGCCGGGGAGCTGTTTTTT
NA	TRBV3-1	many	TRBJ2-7	CASSQGRVLGEQYF	TGTGCCAGCAGCCAAGGACGGGTCCTAGGGGAGCAGTACTTC
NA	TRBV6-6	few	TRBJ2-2	CASSYSGFTGELFF	TGTGCCAGCAGTTACTCAGGGTTTACCGGGGAGCTGTTTTTT
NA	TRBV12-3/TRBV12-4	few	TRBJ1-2	CASRGVGNGYTF	TGTGCCAGCAGAGGGGTGGGGAACGGCTACACCTTC
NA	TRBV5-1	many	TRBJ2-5	CASSVGTYQETQYF	TGCGCCAGCAGCGTGGGGACATACCAAGAGACCCAGTACTTC
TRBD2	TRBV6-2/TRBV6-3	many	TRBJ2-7	CASSSTSGTSYEQYF	TGTGCCAGCAGTTCTACTAGCGGGACTTCCTACGAGCAGTACTTC
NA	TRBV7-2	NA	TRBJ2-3	CASSPGGTGDTQYF	TGTGCCAGCAGCCCAGGGGGGACTGGAGATACGCAGTATTTT
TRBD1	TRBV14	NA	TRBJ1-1	CASSQVRTGTEAFF	TGTGCCAGCAGCCAAGTTAGGACAGGCACTGAAGCTTTCTTT
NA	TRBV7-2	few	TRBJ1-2	CASSSSGTANYGYTF	TGTGCCAGCAGCTCCTCCGGGACGGCAAACTATGGCTACACCTTC
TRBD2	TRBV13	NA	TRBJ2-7	CASSPGLASGEQYF	TGTGCCAGCAGCCCGGGACTAGCATCAGGCGAGCAGTACTTC
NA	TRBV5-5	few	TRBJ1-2	CASSRDTYGYTF	TGTGCCAGCAGCCGGGACACCTATGGCTACACCTTC
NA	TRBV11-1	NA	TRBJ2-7	CASSRDNPYAQYF	TGTGCCAGCAGCCGGGACAACCCCTACGCGCAGTACTTC
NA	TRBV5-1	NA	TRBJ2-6	CASSPEGTSGANVLTF	TGCGCCAGCAGCCCTGAGGGGACCTCTGGGGCCAACGTCCTGACTTTC
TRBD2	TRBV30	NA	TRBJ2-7	CAWSVPFAAQRGIYEQYF	TGTGCCTGGAGTGTTCCTTTCGCCGCCCAGCGGGGGATCTACGAGCAGTACTTC
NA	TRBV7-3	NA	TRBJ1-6	CASSLTVNNSPLHF	TGTGCCAGCAGCTTAACAGTAAATAATTCACCCCTCCACTTT
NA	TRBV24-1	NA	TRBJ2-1	CATSDPLRGGGMDEQFF	TGTGCCACCAGTGATCCGCTACGCGGGGGCGGGATGGATGAGCAGTTCTTC
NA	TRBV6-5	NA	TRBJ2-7	CASSYRAGASYEQYF	TGTGCCAGCAGTTACCGGGCGGGCGCCTCCTACGAGCAGTACTTC
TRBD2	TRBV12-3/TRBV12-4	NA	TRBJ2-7	CASSLLAGVNEQYF	TGTGCCAGCAGTTTGCTAGCGGGAGTGAACGAGCAGTACTTC
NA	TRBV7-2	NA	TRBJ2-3	CASSFPASTDTQYF	TGTGCCAGCAGCTTCCCGGCTAGCACAGATACGCAGTATTTT